This T cell receptor (beta chain) comes out of a study of CD8 T cells in ankylosing spondylitis. Study results and caveats: Prior work had noted some motif variants in reactive arthritis blood and synovial fluid.

The CDR3 is 15 residues long. Trimming removed 4 bases at V and 5 bases at J, with 16 bases between. Germline V gene data show CDR1 as SGHRS and CDR2 as YFSETQ. Notes on this clonotype: Antigen specificity is unknown.

Each CDR3 protein is one row after TCRdb ran MiXCR on the 5' RACE reads. The table records hundreds of thousands of distinct CDR3 sequences, roughly a tenth of them present only once. Input material: blood, either unsorted or a sorted T cell fraction (not recorded which). This receptor was identified in a male donor with ankylosing spondylitis or in good health (not recorded which). The V and J genes are TRBV5-1 and TRBJ2-4, with a possible D match to TRBD2 (5 bases). Here the CDR3 reads CASSPGGLAENIQYF. The CDR3 DNA is TGCGCCAGCAGCCCCGGTGGGCTAGCAGAAAACATTCAGTACTTC.